Below are 26 T cell receptor beta chains sequenced from a single sample in a study of beta chain features in type 1 diabetes. TCRB transcripts that were expressed got sequenced, as all of the isolated RNA had been reverse transcribed. Libraries were prepared by immunoSEQ multiplex PCR; TCRdb keeps only in-frame clonotypes and omits some of them. The top ten clones hold less than 0.45% of a sample with almost 350,000 clones, roughly 8% of them seen once. Sequenced: central memory CD4+ T cells from blood. The receptors derive from a woman between 18 and 30 years old in good health.

This clone showed up many times. The chain carries TRBV10-2 and TRBJ2-3; TRBD2 aligns across 14 bases. Germline loops: CDR1 WSHSY, CDR2 SAAADI. This CDR3 comprises 16 residues. Unmatched junction bases numbered 2, after V lost 6 bases and J lost 0 bases. The CDR3 DNA follows: TGCGCCAGCAGGGGGACTAGCGGGAGAAGCACAGATACGCAGTATTTT. This encodes CASRGTSGRSTDTQYF.

This clone was seen a few times. V usage is TRBV9 and J usage is TRBJ2-6, with a possible D match to TRBD2 (5 bases). This CDR3 has 15 amino acids. Trimming took 3 bases from V and 0 from J, leaving 7 bases between them. Looked up from germline, CDR1 is SGDLS and CDR2 is YYNGEE. Here the CDR3 DNA reads TGTGCCAGCAGCGGGGGAGCCTCTGGGGCCAACGTCCTGACTTTC. Translation: CASSGGASGANVLTF.

The J gene is TRBJ2-2, the V gene TRBV7-9; TRBD1 agrees at 9 bases. Germline lookup yields CDR1 SEHNR and CDR2 FQNEAQ (reference sequence). The CDR3 consists of 14 residues. V was clipped by 4 bases and J by 7 bases; unmatched bases: 4. CDR3 DNA: TGTGCCAGCAGCTCACAGGGGGCTAACGGGGAGCTGTTTTTT. This encodes CASSSQGANGELFF.

There are a few counts of this clone. In DNA, the CDR3 is TGTGCCAGCAGCCTTAATGCAATGGGTCTTACTGGGGCCAACGTCCTGACTTTC. Amino acid sequence: CASSLNAMGLTGANVLTF. V and J are TRBV7-9 and TRBJ2-6; D uncertain. This CDR3 comprises 18 residues. V was trimmed by 5 bases and J by 2 bases, leaving 19 bases between them. In germline, CDR1 is SEHNR, CDR2 FQNEAQ (reference sequence). Variable domain in full (rest from reference TRBV7-9 and TRBJ2-6): DTGVSQNPRHKITKRGQNVTFRCDPISEHNRLYWYRQTLGQGPEFLTYFQNEAQLEKSRLLSDRFSAERPKGSFSTLEIQRTEQGDSAMYLCASSLNAMGLTGANVLTFGAGSRLTVL.

This clone was seen just once. The chain links TRBV9 to TRBJ2-1; a weak D match, TRBD1 (6 bases). V lost 0 bases, J lost 5 bases, and 18 bases lay in between. CDR1 and CDR2 (germline): SGDLS, YYNGEE. CDR3 length: 17 amino acids. CDR3 in amino acids: CASSVGPRDTVNNEQFF. The CDR3 DNA reads as TGTGCCAGCAGCGTAGGCCCCCGGGACACAGTTAACAATGAGCAGTTCTTC.

The V call is TRBV10-2, the J call TRBJ1-5; D ambiguous. The length of the CDR3 is 14 residues. Germline CDR1 WSHSY, CDR2 SAAADI. V lost 0 bases and J 7 bases, leaving 10 bases between the germline ends. This CDR3 reads CASSESSFDQPQHF. DNA of the CDR3: TGCGCCAGCAGTGAGTCGTCATTCGACCAGCCCCAGCATTTT.

This clone showed up just a few times. This rearrangement joins TRBV7-9 to TRBJ2-1, with D hard to call. The germline gives CDR1 SEHNR, CDR2 FQNEAQ (reference sequence). Trimming removed 2 bases at V and 7 bases at J, with 12 bases between. The CDR3 length is 14 residues. DNA for the CDR3: TGTGCCAGCAGCTTAATGGGGATTATGAATGAGCAGTTCTTC. Its protein is CASSLMGIMNEQFF.

As for this clone: Other DNA sequences of this sample code for an identical CDR3. The rearrangement joins TRBV27 to TRBJ2-2; D is uncertain. The V end lost 0 bases, the J end lost 0 bases, and 11 bases lay between the germline ends. The length of the CDR3 is 17 residues. Germline CDR1 and CDR2: MNHEY and SMNVEV (reference sequence). CDR3 DNA: TGTGCCAGCAGTTTATCTCGGCAAGGAGCGAACACCGGGGAGCTGTTTTTT. Its translation: CASSLSRQGANTGELFF.

This clone has more than one count but fewer than ten. The chain recombines TRBV11-2 with TRBJ2-2; D is unresolved. Germline CDR1 SGHAT, CDR2 FQNNGV. Between the trimmed V and J ends, which lost 4 bases and 0 bases, there was a span of 9 bases. The CDR3 runs 15 residues. This chain's CDR3 is CASSSTVTNTGELFF. The CDR3 nucleotides read TGTGCCAGCAGCTCGACTGTAACGAACACCGGGGAGCTGTTTTTT. The full variable domain, with the rest looked up from reference TRBV11-2 and TRBJ2-2, is EAGVAQSPRYKIIEKRQSVAFWCNPISGHATLYWYQQILGQGPKLLIQFQNNGVVDDSQLPKDRFSAERLKGVDSTLKIQPAKLEDSAVYLCASSSTVTNTGELFFGEGSRLTVL.

The V gene is TRBV27, the J gene TRBJ1-5; D might be TRBD1 (5 bases). Trimming removed 0 bases at V and 2 bases at J, with 11 bases between. The CDR3 consists of 16 residues. Germline CDR1 and CDR2: MNHEY and SMNVEV (reference sequence). As DNA, the CDR3 is TGTGCCAGCAGTTTATCAGGGTTGGGGGGCAATCAGCCCCAGCATTTT. Translated: CASSLSGLGGNQPQHF.

The chain has TRBV9 and TRBJ1-1; no clear D. The CDR3 contains 16 residues. The germline V gene encodes CDR1 SGDLS and CDR2 YYNGEE. The V end lost 0 bases, the J end lost 1 base, and 13 bases lay between the germline ends. CDR3 in amino acids: CASSVGAGVGNTEAFF. The CDR3, as DNA: TGTGCCAGCAGCGTAGGGGCCGGTGTAGGGAACACTGAAGCTTTCTTT.

The V call is TRBV28, the J call TRBJ1-5; D is uncertain. Germline assignment: CDR1 MDHEN and CDR2 SYDVKM. V shed 8 bases and J shed 6 bases, with 14 bases lying between them. The CDR3 is 13 amino acids. The CDR3 sequence: CASRLQMSQPQHF. CDR3 coding DNA: TGTGCCAGCCGTCTCCAAATGAGTCAGCCCCAGCATTTT. Full variable domain (outside the CDR3, taken from reference TRBV28 and TRBJ1-5): DVKVTQSSRYLVKRTGEKVFLECVQDMDHENMFWYRQDPGLGLRLIYFSYDVKMKEKGDIPEGYSVSREKKERFSLILESASTNQTSMYLCASRLQMSQPQHFGDGTRLSIL.

This clone was counted at least ten times. CDR3 residues: CASSLAQVATDTQYF. The CDR3 DNA is TGTGCCAGCAGTTTAGCACAGGTGGCCACAGATACGCAGTATTTT. V and J are TRBV28 and TRBJ2-3, with D perhaps TRBD1 (5 bases). The germline V gene has CDR1 MDHEN and CDR2 SYDVKM. V shed 2 bases and J shed 2 bases, with 11 bases lying between them. This CDR3 is built from 15 residues.

The table lists this clone with a few counts. The CDR3 reads CASSETLNTEAFF. In DNA, the CDR3 is TGTGCCAGCAGCGAGACACTGAACACTGAAGCTTTCTTT. The V gene is TRBV2, the J gene TRBJ1-1; unclear D gene. Germline V CDR1 and CDR2: SNHLY, FYNNEI. CDR3 length equals 13 residues. The V gene lost 6 bases and the J gene lost 0 bases, with 8 bases spanning the gap.

The V and J genes are TRBV28 and TRBJ2-7, with 8 bases lining up with TRBD2. The CDR3 runs to 14 residues. The germline V gene encodes CDR1 MDHEN and CDR2 SYDVKM. After removal of 8 bases from V and 4 bases from J, the junction contained 10 bases not matched to a gene. CDR3 in DNA: TGTGCCAGCGGAACTAGCGGAATCCTTTACGAGCAGTACTTC. Translated: CASGTSGILYEQYF.

This clone appeared many times. The chain recombines TRBV27 with TRBJ2-3; D might be TRBD2 (5 bases). The CDR3 totals 16 residues. V was trimmed by 5 bases and J by 1 base, leaving 16 bases between them. Germline CDR1 is MNHEY and CDR2 is SMNVEV (reference sequence). CDR3 protein: CASSPWNSEGTDTQYF. CDR3 nucleotide sequence: TGTGCCAGCAGTCCCTGGAATAGCGAAGGCACAGATACGCAGTATTTT.

This clone was seen a few times. CDR3 coding DNA: TGTGCCAGCAGTCCCTATGGGGGAGAGCAGTACTTC. Translating it yields CASSPYGGEQYF. The gene calls are TRBV2 and TRBJ2-7, with D possibly being TRBD1 or TRBD2 (5 bases each). The V gene's germline CDR1 is SNHLY and CDR2 FYNNEI. Trimming removed 5 bases from V and 7 bases from J, with 12 bases in between. The CDR3 sequence is 12 residues long.

The J gene is TRBJ2-2, the V gene TRBV10-3; TRBD2 matches 10 bases. J gave up 4 bases and V 1 base, and 6 bases lay outside the gene matches. The CDR3 is 17 residues long. CDR1 and CDR2 from the germline V gene are ENHRY and SYGVKD. The CDR3, as DNA: TGTGCCATCAGTGAGTTCCTAGCGGGAGCGGGCACCGGGGAGCTGTTTTTT. The encoded protein is CAISEFLAGAGTGELFF.

A few counts support this clone. The chain uses TRBV7-9 and TRBJ1-3, with D tentatively TRBD1 (6 bases). The V gene's germline CDR1 is SEHNR and CDR2 FQNEAQ (reference sequence). The CDR3 totals 18 residues. V lost 3 bases, J lost 0 bases, and 18 bases lay in between. CDR3 residues: CASSFAAGVQSSGNTIYF. CDR3 bases: TGTGCCAGCAGCTTCGCGGCAGGGGTACAGAGCTCTGGAAACACCATATATTTT.

J is TRBJ1-5 and V is TRBV2; the D gene is possibly TRBD1 (6 bases). Germline CDR1 reads SNHLY; CDR2 reads FYNNEI. The CDR3 length is 13 residues. V was cut by 6 bases and J by 6 bases, with 12 bases left in between. The CDR3 DNA sequence: TGTGCCAGCAGAGAGAGGGGGATTCAGCCCCAGCATTTT. Protein: CASRERGIQPQHF.

The J gene is TRBJ2-5, the V gene TRBV6-5; possibly TRBD2 for D (6 bases). This CDR3 contains 16 residues. V was cut by 0 bases and J by 3 bases, with 14 bases left in between. Per the germline V gene, CDR1 is MNHEY and CDR2 is SVGAGI. The CDR3 DNA follows: TGTGCCAGCAGTTACTCGTATTCGACTAGTAAAGAGACCCAGTACTTC. Protein product: CASSYSYSTSKETQYF.

This chain joins TRBV4-2 and TRBJ2-1, with D uncertain. V lost 0 bases to trimming and J lost 4 bases, with 7 bases between them. CDR1 and CDR2 from the germline V gene are LGHNA and YNFKEQ. The CDR3 spans 14 residues. Here the CDR3 DNA reads TGTGCCAGCAGCCAAGATCGTGGATACAATGAGCAGTTCTTC. Translated, it gives CASSQDRGYNEQFF.

The rearrangement joins TRBV11-3 to TRBJ2-7; D ambiguous. V lost 2 bases to trimming and J lost 4 bases, with 9 bases between them. Germline V CDR1 and CDR2: SGHNT, YENEEA. The CDR3 consists of 13 residues. Written as DNA, the CDR3 is TGTGCCAGCAGCTTAAACCCCTCATACGAGCAGTACTTC. Translation gives CASSLNPSYEQYF.

This clone was detected many times. The chain couples TRBV15 to TRBJ2-3; 11 bases map to TRBD1. The CDR3 consists of 16 residues. Germline CDR1 LNHNV, CDR2 YYDKDF (reference sequence). J was trimmed by 5 bases and V by 1 base; bases with no gene match: 5. The CDR3 DNA reads as TGTGCCACCAGCAGAGCTCGGACAGGGGGCAAAGATACGCAGTATTTT. Amino acids: CATSRARTGGKDTQYF.

V is TRBV7-9 and J is TRBJ2-1; D is perhaps TRBD2 (5 bases). Germline assignment: CDR1 SEHNR and CDR2 FQNEAQ (reference sequence). V was clipped by 2 bases and J by 10 bases, with 15 bases between them. The CDR3 covers 14 residues. CDR3 coding DNA: TGTGCCAGCAGCTTATTTAGCGACTCCGGGGAGCAGTTCTTC. Translated, it gives CASSLFSDSGEQFF.

This clone showed up just a few times. V gene TRBV18 combines with J gene TRBJ2-1; D not resolved. Deletions cut 0 bases from V and 6 bases from J, with 6 bases between. This CDR3 is 13 amino acids long. Germline loops: CDR1 KGHSH, CDR2 LQKENI. The CDR3 spells CASSPPNLNEQFF. CDR3 nucleotide sequence: TGTGCCAGCTCACCACCGAATCTCAATGAGCAGTTCTTC.